Each of the 23 T cell receptor beta chains below was sequenced from the same sample in a study of blood T cell repertoires in COVID-19. The protocol was immunoSEQ multiplex PCR, while the TCRdb copy is restricted to in-frame clones and leaves out a portion. The sample holds 250,000 to 350,000 clones, 75% to 95% seen once. The sample taken for sequencing was peripheral blood. The receptor source for this set is a woman between 25 and 40 years old with COVID-19, enrolled during active disease.

The V call is TRBV2, the J call TRBJ2-5; 9 bases are shared with TRBD2. With 7 bases clipped from V and 2 bases from J, the junction kept 5 bases outside the gene matches. This CDR3 has 14 amino acids. The germline V gene has CDR1 SNHLY and CDR2 FYNNEI. For the CDR3, the DNA is TGTGCCAGCAAATCTAGCGGGATTCAAGAGACCCAGTACTTC. Translating it yields CASKSSGIQETQYF. Supplemented by reference TRBV2 and TRBJ2-5, the full variable domain reads EPEVTQTPSHQVTQMGQEVILRCVPISNHLYFYWYRQILGQKVEFLVSFYNNEISEKSEIFDDQFSVERPDGSNFTLKIRSTKLEDSAMYFCASKSSGIQETQYFGPGTRLLVL.

The chain links TRBV6-5 to TRBJ1-5; 9 bases are shared with TRBD1. This CDR3 spans 15 amino acids. V shed 6 bases, J shed 4 bases, and the junction held 7 bases outside the gene matches. Germline-derived CDR1 and CDR2 are MNHEY and SVGAGI. CDR3 nucleotide sequence: TGTGCCAGCAGCCCGACAGGGGGAGGAAATCAGCCCCAGCATTTT. Amino acid sequence: CASSPTGGGNQPQHF.

The chain links TRBV5-1 to TRBJ1-2, with D maybe TRBD1 (5 bases). V was cut by 2 bases and J by 0 bases, with 8 bases left in between. CDR3 length: 14 amino acids. In germline, CDR1 is SGHRS, CDR2 YFSETQ. The CDR3 DNA reads as TGCGCCAGCAGCTTTGACAGCTCTAACTATGGCTACACCTTC. Its translation is CASSFDSSNYGYTF.

The rearrangement joins TRBV6-5 to TRBJ1-2; 8 bases are a match to TRBD1. CDR1 and CDR2 from the germline V gene are MNHEY and SVGAGI. The CDR3 is 13 residues long. The J segment lost 4 bases and the V segment lost 6 bases, leaving 4 bases of the junction unmatched. This CDR3 reads CASRPTGAYGYTF. CDR3 sequence (DNA): TGTGCCAGCAGGCCGACAGGGGCCTATGGCTACACCTTC.

The V call is TRBV5-1, the J call TRBJ1-1; D not resolved. The CDR3 contains 13 residues. Germline values: CDR1 SGHRS, CDR2 YFSETQ. V was pared by 3 bases and J by 7 bases, with 13 bases between. CDR3 bases: TGCGCCAGCAGCTATAGCCGGGGTGATGAAGCTTTCTTT. Translated: CASSYSRGDEAFF.

Regarding this clone: The CDR3 ends on some other residue instead of the conserved phenylalanine or tryptophan, so this is likely a read error. The limits of the CDR3 on the DNA are not certain, so only TCRdb's listed CDR3 is given. This chain links TRBV10-3 with TRBJ1-2; the D call TRBD1 from the table was never checked on the DNA. The germline CDR1 and CDR2 sequences are ENHRY and SYGVKD. With termini counted, the CDR3 has 11 amino acids. The CDR3 reads CAISGGDGTSL.

This clone has a single count. The rearrangement uses TRBV9 and TRBJ2-5; TRBD2 matches at 8 bases. This CDR3 spans 16 amino acids. The germline V gene encodes CDR1 SGDLS and CDR2 YYNGEE. With V trimmed by 0 bases and J by 3 bases, 7 bases remained unmatched. The chain's CDR3 is CASSVESGGPEETQYF. CDR3 in DNA: TGTGCCAGCAGCGTAGAGTCGGGAGGGCCGGAAGAGACCCAGTACTTC.

V gene TRBV4-2 combines with J gene TRBJ2-1; 10 nucleotides match TRBD2. Per germline, CDR1 LGHNA and CDR2 YNFKEQ. Losses at the gene ends were 4 bases for V and 7 bases for J; bases not matched to a gene: 7. The CDR3 extends over 15 amino acids. The CDR3: CASSLRLAGVNEQFF. The CDR3 nucleotides are TGTGCCAGCAGCCTTAGACTAGCGGGTGTTAATGAGCAGTTCTTC.

This rearrangement joins TRBV11-2 to TRBJ1-2; tentatively, D is TRBD1 (5 bases). The CDR3 is 15 residues long. The germline V gene encodes CDR1 SGHAT and CDR2 FQNNGV. Trimming took 0 bases from V and 2 from J, leaving 10 bases between them. The CDR3 here is CASSLEIDRNYGYTF. In nucleotides, the CDR3 is TGTGCCAGCAGCTTAGAGATCGACAGAAACTATGGCTACACCTTC. Full variable domain (outside the CDR3, taken from reference TRBV11-2 and TRBJ1-2): EAGVAQSPRYKIIEKRQSVAFWCNPISGHATLYWYQQILGQGPKLLIQFQNNGVVDDSQLPKDRFSAERLKGVDSTLKIQPAKLEDSAVYLCASSLEIDRNYGYTFGSGTRLTVV.

The chain combines TRBV7-9 with TRBJ2-1, with D uncertain. This CDR3 region has 11 residues. Germline V gene sequence: CDR1 SEHNR, CDR2 FQNEAQ (reference sequence). Trimming cost V 5 bases and J 7 bases, with 6 bases left between them. The CDR3 spells CASSTLNEQFF. In DNA, the CDR3 is TGTGCCAGCAGCACTCTGAATGAGCAGTTCTTC.

CDR3 sequence reads: CASSVVEPSGWNEQFF. CDR3 DNA: TGTGCCAGCAGCGTAGTTGAGCCTAGCGGGTGGAATGAGCAGTTCTTC. The chain combines TRBV9 with TRBJ2-1; 8 bases are a match to TRBD2. The CDR3 consists of 16 residues. V gave up 0 bases and J gave up 7 bases; unmatched junction bases: 9. Germline V gene data show CDR1 as SGDLS and CDR2 as YYNGEE.

The chain combines TRBV5-1 with TRBJ2-1; D is possibly TRBD2 (7 bases). The V end was cut by 7 bases, the J end by 6 bases, with 11 bases between. CDR1 is SGHRS, CDR2 YFSETQ, per germline. The CDR3 is made up of 12 amino acids. The CDR3 loop reads CASEGEGNEQFF. For the CDR3, the DNA is TGCGCCAGCGAGGGGGAGGGCAATGAGCAGTTCTTC. The full variable domain, with the rest looked up from reference TRBV5-1 and TRBJ2-1, is KAGVTQTPRYLIKTRGQQVTLSCSPISGHRSVSWYQQTPGQGLQFLFEYFSETQRNKGNFPGRFSGRQFSNSRSEMNVSTLELGDSALYLCASEGEGNEQFFGPGTRLTVL.

The chain uses TRBV27 and TRBJ2-7, with 14 bases matching TRBD2. This CDR3 is 15 amino acids long. J lost 3 bases, V lost 5 bases, and 3 bases had no gene match. Germline CDR1 is MNHEY and CDR2 is SMNVEV (reference sequence). CDR3 sequence reads: CASSHGTSGSYEQYF. CDR3 DNA sequence: TGTGCCAGCAGTCACGGGACTAGCGGGAGCTACGAGCAGTACTTC.

The chain joins TRBV28 to TRBJ2-7; 8 nucleotides agree with TRBD2. Unmatched junction bases numbered 16, after V lost 6 bases and J lost 0 bases. Germline CDR1 MDHEN, CDR2 SYDVKM. The CDR3 extends over 18 amino acids. CDR3: CASSTPKMAGGFSYEQYF. The CDR3 region has the DNA TGTGCCAGCAGCACCCCCAAAATGGCGGGAGGTTTCTCCTACGAGCAGTACTTC.

The rearrangement joins TRBV6-6 to TRBJ1-3, with D possibly being TRBD1 (6 bases). Germline V CDR1 and CDR2: MNHNY, SVGAGI (reference sequence). This CDR3 spans 16 amino acids. V lost 0 bases, J lost 0 bases, and 9 bases lay in between. CDR3 in DNA: TGTGCCAGCAGTTACTCGACAGGTCCCTCTGGAAACACCATATATTTT. It codes for CASSYSTGPSGNTIYF.

This clone was recorded only once. The chain has TRBV19 and TRBJ1-6, with D perhaps matching TRBD1 (6 bases). Germline assignment: CDR1 LNHDA and CDR2 SQIVND (reference sequence). The V end was cut by 7 bases, the J end by 9 bases, with 19 bases between. The CDR3 length is 15 residues. The CDR3 coding sequence is TGTGCCAGTACCCAAGGACCGGGGGGCGCTTCACCCCTCCACTTT. This sequence encodes CASTQGPGGASPLHF.

V usage is TRBV7-3 and J usage is TRBJ2-1, with 8 bases matching TRBD2. Unmatched junction bases numbered 3, after V lost 2 bases and J lost 3 bases. Looked up from germline, CDR1 is SGHTA and CDR2 is FQGTGA. The CDR3 sequence is 15 residues long. The CDR3 coding sequence is TGTGCCAGCAGCTTATTTGCGGGAGGCTACAATGAGCAGTTCTTC. It translates to CASSLFAGGYNEQFF.

This clone was detected once. This chain links TRBV5-1 with TRBJ2-7, with 14 bases matching TRBD2. Germline V gives CDR1 SGHRS, CDR2 YFSETQ. The CDR3 loop spans 17 amino acids. Trimming removed 4 bases from V and 2 bases from J; junction bases left unmatched: 8. CDR3 coding DNA: TGCGCCAGCAGCCCAGGACTAGCGGGAGGACGCGCCTACGAGCAGTACTTC. It yields the protein CASSPGLAGGRAYEQYF.

The genes are TRBV29-1 and TRBJ2-1, with 11 bases aligning to TRBD2. CDR1 and CDR2 (germline): SQVTM, ANQGSEA. This CDR3 spans 14 amino acids. V was pared by 7 bases and J by 3 bases, with 5 bases of the junction left unmatched. CDR3 amino acids: CSGGLAGFYNEQFF. In DNA, the CDR3 is TGCAGCGGTGGACTAGCGGGCTTCTACAATGAGCAGTTCTTC.

The chain uses TRBV5-6 and TRBJ2-1; TRBD2 matches 8 bases. The CDR3 covers 14 residues. V dropped 0 bases and J dropped 11; count of bases not matched to a gene: 7. Per germline, CDR1 SGHDT and CDR2 YYEEEE. In nucleotides, the CDR3 is TGTGCCAGCAGCTTGGATGTGGTAGCGGGGAAGCAGTTCTTC. Amino acid sequence: CASSLDVVAGKQFF.

The chain links TRBV13 to TRBJ1-2; 7 bases are shared with TRBD1. Germline lookup yields CDR1 PRHDT and CDR2 FYEKMQ (reference sequence). The ends lost 4 bases at V and 6 bases at J; junction bases unmatched: 8. CDR3 length equals 14 residues. The CDR3 coding sequence is TGTGCCAGCAGCTCAAACAGGGGTTTTAATGGCTACACCTTC. Translated: CASSSNRGFNGYTF.

The chain joins TRBV24-1 to TRBJ2-7, with 14 bases that match TRBD2. This CDR3 is built from 16 residues. Germline V gives CDR1 KGHDR, CDR2 SFDVKD. Germline trimming cut 3 bases from V and 5 bases from J; bases unmatched to any gene: 5. CDR3 amino acids: CATSDGTSGSFDEQYF. CDR3 DNA sequence: TGTGCCACCAGTGATGGGACTAGCGGGAGTTTTGACGAGCAGTACTTC.

The rearrangement joins TRBV24-1 to TRBJ1-4, with 8 bases aligning to TRBD1. The CDR3 loop spans 15 amino acids. Losses at the gene ends were 3 bases for V and 8 bases for J; bases not matched to a gene: 7. The germline V gene has CDR1 KGHDR and CDR2 SFDVKD. CDR3 residues: CATSDPGQGSEKLFF. Here the CDR3 DNA reads TGTGCCACCAGTGATCCAGGACAGGGTTCGGAAAAACTGTTTTTT.